What follows are 16 T cell receptor beta chains derived from one specimen sequenced in a study of beta chain features in type 1 diabetes. Expressed TCRB transcripts were sequenced because the isolated RNA had all been reverse transcribed beforehand. Clones were sequenced by immunoSEQ multiplex PCR, and TCRdb holds only the in-frame ones, with some missing. The table lists roughly 310,000 clones, 9.5% to 12% of them singletons. Sequenced: naive CD4+ T cells from blood. The receptors were sampled from a woman in her 30s in good health.

This sequence joins TRBV4-2 and TRBJ2-5; 7 positions match TRBD2. The germline V gene encodes CDR1 LGHNA and CDR2 YNFKEQ. J lost 11 bases, V lost 0 bases, and 12 bases had no gene match. The CDR3 is made up of 15 amino acids. CDR3 region: CASSQDLLAARQQYF. The CDR3 coding sequence is TGTGCCAGCAGCCAAGATCTCCTAGCGGCTCGCCAGCAGTACTTC.

The chain uses TRBV27 and TRBJ2-1; D might be TRBD2 (5 bases). The CDR3 consists of 15 residues. Germline assignment: CDR1 MNHEY and CDR2 SMNVEV (reference sequence). Trimming pared 6 bases from V and 0 bases from J, leaving 12 bases between. This CDR3 is CASRLARISYNEQFF. The CDR3 DNA follows: TGTGCCAGCAGATTAGCGAGGATCTCCTACAATGAGCAGTTCTTC.

In this sample, this clone turned up a few times. V and J are TRBV6-1 and TRBJ2-4, with D unclear. Germline CDR1 MNHNS, CDR2 SASEGT. There are 14 residues in the CDR3. V was pared by 2 bases and J by 6 bases, with 11 bases between. CDR3 in DNA: TGTGCCAGCAGTGAACAAGGAGACGGAAACATTCAGTACTTC. Translated: CASSEQGDGNIQYF.

This clone showed up just a few times. This sequence joins TRBV5-6 and TRBJ2-7; D unresolved. V was shortened by 0 bases and J by 7 bases, with 14 bases between the two germline ends. This CDR3 has 14 residues. From germline, CDR1 is SGHDT and CDR2 YYEEEE. The CDR3 nucleotides read TGTGCCAGCAGCTTGGTTCTAGAAGTAAAGGAGCAGTACTTC. It encodes CASSLVLEVKEQYF.

The chain has TRBV29-1 and TRBJ2-3; no clear D gene. Deletions cut 7 bases from V and 2 bases from J, with 13 bases between. The CDR3 is 13 amino acids. CDR1 and CDR2 from the germline V gene are SQVTM and ANQGSEA. The CDR3 loop reads CSASPHLTDTQYF. The CDR3 coding sequence is TGCAGCGCCAGTCCCCACCTCACAGATACGCAGTATTTT.

The V and J genes are TRBV30 and TRBJ1-1; 11 positions agree with TRBD1. There are 17 residues in the CDR3. V shed 2 bases and J 7 bases; nucleotides not matched to a gene: 15. Germline V gene lookup returns CDR1 GTSNPN and CDR2 SVGIG (reference sequence). CDR3 sequence reads: CAWSRRGQGARLGEAFF. The DNA of the CDR3 is TGTGCCTGGAGTCGCCGAGGACAGGGGGCCCGGTTGGGTGAAGCTTTCTTT.

The rearrangement uses TRBV18 and TRBJ1-4, with D unresolved. CDR1 KGHSH and CDR2 LQKENI come from the germline V gene. V lost 3 bases to trimming and J lost 0 bases, with 11 bases between them. This CDR3 spans 16 amino acids. The CDR3 DNA follows: TGTGCCAGCTCACCCGTTCACGGGGCAACTAATGAAAAACTGTTTTTT. Its protein product is CASSPVHGATNEKLFF.

The rearrangement links TRBV28 to TRBJ2-1; D perhaps matches TRBD2 (6 bases). Per the germline V gene, CDR1 is MDHEN and CDR2 is SYDVKM. The CDR3 has 16 residues. Trimming cost V 5 bases and J 3 bases, with 17 bases left between them. The DNA for the CDR3 is TGTGCCAGCAGTCCGGGAGATGCACTAGACTACAATGAGCAGTTCTTC. Its protein product is CASSPGDALDYNEQFF.

This clone was seen a handful of times. The genes are TRBV30 and TRBJ2-2, with a possible D match to TRBD2 (5 bases). The CDR3 loop spans 13 amino acids. Germline V CDR1 and CDR2: GTSNPN, SVGIG (reference sequence). V was clipped by 5 bases and J by 3 bases, with 10 bases between them. The DNA for the CDR3 is TGTGCCTGGGTCCCAGCGGACACCGGGGAGCTGTTTTTT. Translation gives CAWVPADTGELFF.

This clone was observed a handful of times. The J gene is TRBJ2-7, the V gene TRBV29-1, with TRBD1 matching over 7 bases. This CDR3 contains 12 residues. CDR1 is SQVTM, CDR2 ANQGSEA, per germline. Losses at the gene ends were 7 bases for V and 6 bases for J; bases not matched to a gene: 9. The CDR3 spells CSGGQSFSEQYF. CDR3 bases: TGCAGCGGGGGACAGTCCTTCTCCGAGCAGTACTTC.

Only a few counts were recorded for this clone. The J gene is TRBJ1-1, the V gene TRBV30; D is uncertain. Germline CDR1 GTSNPN, CDR2 SVGIG (reference sequence). V was pared by 2 bases and J by 1 base, with 8 bases between. This CDR3 is built from 13 residues. This CDR3 is CAWSLRGNTEAFF. The CDR3 DNA follows: TGTGCCTGGAGTCTACGGGGGAACACTGAAGCTTTCTTT.

The rearrangement links TRBV27 to TRBJ2-1, with TRBD2 identical over 9 bases. There are 11 residues in the CDR3. Germline trimming cut 6 bases from V and 10 bases from J; bases unmatched to any gene: 1. CDR1 and CDR2 from the germline V gene are MNHEY and SMNVEV (reference sequence). CDR3 nucleotides: TGTGCCAGCAGCGGACTAGCGGAGCAGTTCTTC. Translating it yields CASSGLAEQFF.

This clone has only a few counts. This sequence joins TRBV28 and TRBJ2-3, with 7 nucleotides matching TRBD1. This CDR3 has 14 residues. Germline V gives CDR1 MDHEN, CDR2 SYDVKM. V lost 6 bases to trimming and J lost 6 bases; unmatched junction nucleotides: 9. CDR3 residues: CASRTGSTSDTQYF. The DNA for the CDR3 is TGTGCCAGCAGGACAGGGTCAACCAGCGATACGCAGTATTTT.

This clone appeared a few times. The rearrangement uses TRBV5-1 and TRBJ2-1; 8 nucleotides match TRBD2. Germline V gene data show CDR1 as SGHRS and CDR2 as YFSETQ. This CDR3 is built from 14 residues. J lost 7 bases, V lost 5 bases, and 8 bases had no gene match. The CDR3 DNA is TGCGCCAGCAGACTCAGCGGGAGAGAGAATGAGCAGTTCTTC. It codes for CASRLSGRENEQFF.

This clone was detected a few times. Sequence at one end of the junction differs from germline and may be a read error. V and J are TRBV19 and TRBJ2-7; weak D call: TRBD2 (7 bases). Germline V gene data show CDR1 as LNHDA and CDR2 as SQIVND (reference sequence). The CDR3 spans 14 residues. CDR3 sequence reads: CASSLGGDSHEQYF. The CDR3 nucleotides read TGTGCCAGCAGTCTAGGGGGGGACTCCCACGAGCAGTACTTC.

J is TRBJ2-3 and V is TRBV15; TRBD2 matches at 7 bases. The V gene's germline CDR1 is LNHNV and CDR2 YYDKDF (reference sequence). CDR3 length: 17 residues. Trimming cost V 5 bases and J 2 bases; bases outside gene matches: 13. Written as DNA, the CDR3 is TGTGCCACCAGCCGCCATGCCGCAGCGGGGAACACAGATACGCAGTATTTT. This codes for CATSRHAAAGNTDTQYF.